Listed here are 25 T cell receptor beta chains from one sample, sequenced in a study of CD8 T cells in Susac syndrome. A quantity of about 0.5 to 1 ug RNA underwent reverse transcription using random hexamers. TCRdb fed the immunoSEQ multiplex PCR reads into MiXCR, producing one record per CDR3 protein. The sample has hundreds of thousands of distinct CDR3 sequences, more than 80% seen once. The sequencing input was CD8+ T cells from PBMCs. The origin of the receptors is a human donor with multiple sclerosis.

The J gene is TRBJ1-2, the V gene TRBV15, with D perhaps matching TRBD1 (5 bases). CDR3 length equals 11 residues. V was clipped by 5 bases and J by 6 bases, with 7 bases between them. Germline V gene sequence: CDR1 LNHNV, CDR2 YYDKDF (reference sequence). CDR3 region: CATSQGNGYTF. The CDR3 nucleotides read TGTGCCACCAGCCAGGGTAATGGCTACACCTTC.

V gene TRBV29-1 combines with J gene TRBJ2-7; D not certain. Per the germline V gene, CDR1 is SQVTM and CDR2 is ANQGSEA. V lost 4 bases, J lost 6 bases, and 16 bases lay in between. This CDR3 is built from 13 residues. The CDR3, as DNA: TGCAGCGTTGTCCCGACGCTTCCCGGCGAGCAGTACTTC. The encoded protein is CSVVPTLPGEQYF.

This clonotype was counted a few times. V is TRBV28 and J is TRBJ2-7, with 7 bases lining up with TRBD2. Trimming at V came to 3 bases and at J to 0 bases, leaving 5 bases not matched to a gene. The CDR3 is 15 amino acids. Germline assignment: CDR1 MDHEN and CDR2 SYDVKM. Here the CDR3 reads CASSFLAVTSYEQYF. The DNA of the CDR3 is TGTGCCAGCAGTTTTCTAGCGGTGACCTCCTACGAGCAGTACTTC.

The chain employs TRBV19 and TRBJ2-1; D unclear. Deletions cut 1 base from V and 6 bases from J, with 16 bases between. From germline, CDR1 is LNHDA and CDR2 SQIVND (reference sequence). The CDR3 is 16 residues long. CDR3 in DNA: TGTGCCAGTAGTATAGGCCGTCCGGGCCCAAGCAATGAGCAGTTCTTC. Protein sequence: CASSIGRPGPSNEQFF.

CDR3 sequence (DNA): TGTGCAACCAGGGAAGGAAAAAACACCGGGGAGCTGTTTTTT. Its protein product is CATREGKNTGELFF. The gene calls are TRBV12-2 and TRBJ2-2; the table's D gene call, TRBD1, was not cross checked with the DNA. TRBV12-2 is flagged as a pseudogene. The CDR3 is 14 residues long.

The rearrangement uses TRBV29-1 and TRBJ2-3; D gene ambiguous. Germline lookup yields CDR1 SQVTM and CDR2 ANQGSEA. CDR3 size: 12 residues. V was cut by 1 base and J by 3 bases, with 5 bases left in between. The CDR3 loop is CSVEGSTDTQYF. CDR3 sequence (DNA): TGCAGCGTTGAAGGCTCTACAGATACGCAGTATTTT.

The chain has TRBV20-1 and TRBJ2-1, with 9 bases fitting TRBD2. The CDR3 has 14 residues. With V trimmed by 3 bases and J by 2 bases, 2 bases remained unmatched. Germline CDR1 and CDR2: DFQATT and SNEGSKA (reference sequence). CDR3 nucleotides: TGCAGTGCTAGGTTAGCGGGGGCCTACAATGAGCAGTTCTTC. It codes for CSARLAGAYNEQFF.

The chain carries TRBV3-1 and TRBJ2-1; a possible D gene is TRBD2 (5 bases). The V end lost 0 bases, the J end lost 6 bases, and 15 bases lay between the germline ends. The CDR3 covers 16 residues. Germline V CDR1 and CDR2: LGHDT, YNNKEL (reference sequence). This CDR3 reads CASSQDKHGLGNEQFF. In DNA, the CDR3 is TGTGCCAGCAGCCAAGACAAGCACGGACTGGGCAATGAGCAGTTCTTC.

The chain links TRBV27 to TRBJ1-1; unclear D gene. Trimming left V 6 bases short and J 0 bases short, with 14 bases between. The CDR3 consists of 15 residues. Germline CDR1 and CDR2: MNHEY and SMNVEV (reference sequence). The CDR3 loop reads CASSQKTAMNTEAFF. The CDR3 nucleotides are TGTGCCAGCAGCCAGAAGACGGCAATGAACACTGAAGCTTTCTTT.

CDR3 sequence reads: CASSAGTLPYEQYF. CDR3 in DNA: TGTGCCAGCAGCGCCGGGACACTGCCCTACGAGCAGTACTTC. The genes are TRBV6-5 and TRBJ2-7, with D perhaps TRBD1 (6 bases). Looked up from germline, CDR1 is MNHEY and CDR2 is SVGAGI. V shed 6 bases and J shed 2 bases, with 14 bases lying between them. The CDR3 is 14 amino acids.

The gene calls are TRBV5-1 and TRBJ1-1; TRBD1 matches at 10 bases. The CDR3 has 14 residues. J was trimmed by 5 bases and V by 4 bases; bases with no gene match: 5. Germline loops: CDR1 SGHRS, CDR2 YFSETQ. CDR3 in DNA: TGCGCCAGCAGCGTCGGGACAGGGGTTACTGAAGCTTTCTTT. It translates to CASSVGTGVTEAFF.

This clonotype was seen a single time. The chain uses TRBV2 and TRBJ2-7; 10 nucleotides align to TRBD2. CDR1 SNHLY and CDR2 FYNNEI come from the germline V gene. The junction had 6 bases not matched to a gene; V was cut back by 2 bases and J by 2 bases. This CDR3 is built from 16 residues. Here the CDR3 DNA reads TGTGCCAGCAGTGAACTAGCGGGAGCTGAAACCTACGAGCAGTACTTC. It encodes CASSELAGAETYEQYF.

The chain couples TRBV29-1 to TRBJ2-5; D is unresolved. This CDR3 spans 14 amino acids. Germline CDR1 is SQVTM and CDR2 is ANQGSEA. V was clipped by 7 bases and J by 5 bases, with 20 bases between them. The CDR3 loop is CSALPPLSMETQYF. The CDR3 nucleotides are TGCAGCGCCCTTCCACCGCTTTCGATGGAGACCCAGTACTTC. Full variable domain (rest looked up from reference TRBV29-1 and TRBJ2-5): SAVISQKPSRDICQRGTSLTIQCQVDSQVTMMFWYRQQPGQSLTLIATANQGSEATYESGFVIDKFPISRPNLTFSTLTVSNMSPEDSSIYLCSALPPLSMETQYFGPGTRLLVL.

The chain is built from TRBV27 and TRBJ1-2; the D gene is possibly TRBD1 (6 bases). The germline gives CDR1 MNHEY, CDR2 SMNVEV (reference sequence). The CDR3 has 13 amino acids. The ends were cut back, 6 bases at V and 6 bases at J, with 14 bases in the middle. DNA for the CDR3: TGTGCCAGCAGGCCTGCGGGGGGCCATGGCTACACCTTC. This sequence encodes CASRPAGGHGYTF.

This chain joins TRBV12-3 or TRBV12-4 and TRBJ1-2, with 8 bases matching TRBD1. V was pared by 6 bases and J by 4 bases, with 10 bases of the junction left unmatched. This CDR3 comprises 15 residues. This CDR3 reads CASSLGTGVSYGYTF. The CDR3 coding sequence is TGTGCCAGCAGCCTGGGGACAGGCGTATCCTATGGCTACACCTTC.

This rearrangement joins TRBV20-1 to TRBJ1-6; TRBD1 is a possible D gene (5 bases). In germline, CDR1 is DFQATT, CDR2 SNEGSKA (reference sequence). CDR3 size: 14 residues. With 3 bases removed from V and 10 bases from J, the gap between germline ends came to 16 bases. CDR3 sequence (DNA): TGCAGTGCTAGGTCGGAGGGGCCTCGGTCACCCCTCCACTTT. It is translated as CSARSEGPRSPLHF.

The rearrangement uses TRBV2 and TRBJ1-3, with TRBD1 matching over 7 bases. The CDR3 is 18 amino acids. Germline loops: CDR1 SNHLY, CDR2 FYNNEI. V was clipped by 6 bases and J by 3 bases; unmatched bases: 17. Here the CDR3 reads CASSGEQGRNFDGNTIYF. For the CDR3, the DNA is TGTGCCAGCAGCGGGGAACAGGGGAGGAATTTTGATGGAAACACCATATATTTT. Complete variable domain (other parts from reference TRBV2 and TRBJ1-3): EPEVTQTPSHQVTQMGQEVILRCVPISNHLYFYWYRQILGQKVEFLVSFYNNEISEKSEIFDDQFSVERPDGSNFTLKIRSTKLEDSAMYFCASSGEQGRNFDGNTIYFGEGSWLTVV.

The chain carries TRBV20-1 and TRBJ1-2; D gene ambiguous. This CDR3 is built from 12 residues. Germline CDR1 reads DFQATT; CDR2 reads SNEGSKA (reference sequence). In DNA, the CDR3 is TGCATTCCGGAGGTGTACCCTTATGGCTACACCTTC. This encodes CIPEVYPYGYTF.

The chain carries TRBV4-1 and TRBJ2-1; no definite D call. V lost 0 bases, J lost 7 bases, and 7 bases lay in between. This CDR3 is built from 13 residues. Germline V CDR1 and CDR2: MGHRA, YSYEKL. CDR3 bases: TGCGCCAGCAGCCAAGATAACGGGAATGAGCAGTTCTTC. It translates to CASSQDNGNEQFF.

The chain employs TRBV4-1 and TRBJ2-7; no definite D call. This CDR3 is built from 14 residues. V gave up 1 base and J gave up 0 bases, with 7 bases separating them. Germline-derived CDR1 and CDR2 are MGHRA and YSYEKL. The CDR3 DNA reads TGCGCCAGCAGCCAAGGCCCAGTCTCCTACGAGCAGTACTTC. It codes for CASSQGPVSYEQYF.

The chain couples TRBV20-1 to TRBJ2-1; 8 bases agree with TRBD1. The CDR3 spans 17 residues. Germline-derived CDR1 and CDR2 are DFQATT and SNEGSKA (reference sequence). The V and J ends lost 3 bases and 3 bases, in that order; junction bases with no gene match: 13. The CDR3 bases are TGCAGTGCTAGTTATTTTGACAGGGGAAAGGGCTACAATGAGCAGTTCTTC. Residues: CSASYFDRGKGYNEQFF.

This chain uses TRBV7-8 with TRBJ1-1; D perhaps matches TRBD1 (5 bases). The length of the CDR3 is 19 residues. The V end was cut by 0 bases, the J end by 0 bases, with 20 bases between. Germline assignment: CDR1 SGHVS and CDR2 FQNEAQ. CDR3 in amino acids: CASSLARGIGNGMNTEAFF. In DNA form, the CDR3 reads TGTGCCAGCAGCTTAGCGCGGGGCATTGGTAATGGGATGAACACTGAAGCTTTCTTT.

V and J are TRBV30 and TRBJ1-5; D remains ambiguous. V lost 0 bases, J lost 4 bases, and 10 bases lay in between. Germline V gene data show CDR1 as GTSNPN and CDR2 as SVGIG (reference sequence). CDR3 size: 14 residues. Here the CDR3 DNA reads TGTGCCTGGAGTGTAGGGCTCCAGAATCAGCCCCAGCATTTT. Amino acids: CAWSVGLQNQPQHF.

The gene calls are TRBV27 and TRBJ1-2; 9 bases are shared with TRBD1. After removal of 3 bases from V and 8 bases from J, the junction contained 10 bases not matched to a gene. Germline values: CDR1 MNHEY, CDR2 SMNVEV (reference sequence). The CDR3 has 15 residues. The CDR3 region is CASSFDGVTGGGYTF. The CDR3 nucleotides read TGTGCCAGCAGTTTTGATGGTGTGACAGGGGGAGGCTACACCTTC.

The chain couples TRBV20-1 to TRBJ1-4; D unclear. Per germline, CDR1 DFQATT and CDR2 SNEGSKA (reference sequence). The V end was cut by 3 bases, the J end by 2 bases, with 13 bases between. CDR3 length: 15 amino acids. In DNA form, the CDR3 reads TGCAGTGCTAGGCCCTCCGCGGATACTAATGAAAAACTGTTTTTT. It encodes CSARPSADTNEKLFF.